The clone carrying this T cell receptor beta chain was recorded many times. No antigen is known for it. CAS ≥3, NOSPECS ≥4, moderate-to-severe activity and duration under 3 months marked donors with ophthalmopathy. The sample belongs to a study of Graves' ophthalmopathy and Graves' hyperthyroidism. Study-level information: No treatment had been given when peripheral blood was collected at initial diagnosis. Points from the study as a whole: Blood also held most thyroid clonotypes expanded above 0.001 frequency.

The CDR3 contains 18 residues. Deletions cut 1 base from V and 3 bases from J, with 22 bases between. Germline V CDR1 and CDR2: SGDLS, YYNGEE. RNA transcripts provided the template for amplifying TCR beta CDR3 regions. A first-round RT-PCR used HTBI primers, followed by a second-round multiplex PCR. TCRdb passed the multiplex PCR reads through MiXCR, listing each CDR3 protein once. Of roughly 500,000 distinct CDR3 sequences in the sample, approximately 15% were seen once. The sequence came from a woman aged 25 to 39 with Graves' ophthalmopathy. The chain carries TRBV9 and TRBJ1-1, with D perhaps matching TRBD1 (5 bases). Material: blood. The CDR3 region is CASSVMPGPRKKDTEAFF. The CDR3 DNA follows: TGTGCCAGCAGCGTAATGCCGGGACCCCGGAAAAAGGACACTGAAGCTTTCTTT.